Listed here are 3 T cell receptor beta chains from one sample, sequenced in a study of blood T cell repertoires in COVID-19 (dated by TCRdb to 2018 to 2020). Libraries came from the immunoSEQ multiplex PCR assay. TCRdb stores this immuneACCESS table with in-frame sequences only. Part of the clones is absent; in the studies checked, under half of the shortfall reflects unresolved V genes, and no reason is known for the rest. The sample contains approximately 90,000 clones, over 70% of them found a single time. About 4.2% of the sample is taken by the ten largest. The sample comprised peripheral blood. The source is a man in his sixties with acute or convalescent COVID-19.

In this sample, this clone turned up many times. This chain links TRBV20-1 with TRBJ2-7; TRBD1 matches at 8 bases. The CDR3 extends over 11 amino acids. J was trimmed by 3 bases and V by 5 bases; bases with no gene match: 0. CDR1 is DFQATT, CDR2 SNEGSKA, per germline (reference sequence). The CDR3 reads CSAGQGYEQYF. The CDR3 DNA follows: TGCAGTGCTGGACAGGGCTACGAGCAGTACTTC.

J is TRBJ2-1 and V is TRBV7-6; TRBD1 aligns across 7 bases. The CDR3 runs to 15 residues. V lost 2 bases to trimming and J lost 5 bases; unmatched junction nucleotides: 6. The germline V gene encodes CDR1 SGHVS and CDR2 FNYEAQ. The DNA of the CDR3 is TGTGCCAGCAGCTTAATTGAAGGGGGCAACAATGAGCAGTTCTTC. Translated, it gives CASSLIEGGNNEQFF.

The chain combines TRBV5-8 with TRBJ2-1, with 9 bases that match TRBD2. The V and J ends lost 7 bases and 3 bases, in that order; junction bases with no gene match: 5. CDR1 and CDR2 (germline): SGHTS, YDEGEE. CDR3 length: 14 residues. The CDR3 DNA reads as TGTGCCAGCGCGGGACTAGCCTTCTACAATGAGCAGTTCTTC. Protein: CASAGLAFYNEQFF.